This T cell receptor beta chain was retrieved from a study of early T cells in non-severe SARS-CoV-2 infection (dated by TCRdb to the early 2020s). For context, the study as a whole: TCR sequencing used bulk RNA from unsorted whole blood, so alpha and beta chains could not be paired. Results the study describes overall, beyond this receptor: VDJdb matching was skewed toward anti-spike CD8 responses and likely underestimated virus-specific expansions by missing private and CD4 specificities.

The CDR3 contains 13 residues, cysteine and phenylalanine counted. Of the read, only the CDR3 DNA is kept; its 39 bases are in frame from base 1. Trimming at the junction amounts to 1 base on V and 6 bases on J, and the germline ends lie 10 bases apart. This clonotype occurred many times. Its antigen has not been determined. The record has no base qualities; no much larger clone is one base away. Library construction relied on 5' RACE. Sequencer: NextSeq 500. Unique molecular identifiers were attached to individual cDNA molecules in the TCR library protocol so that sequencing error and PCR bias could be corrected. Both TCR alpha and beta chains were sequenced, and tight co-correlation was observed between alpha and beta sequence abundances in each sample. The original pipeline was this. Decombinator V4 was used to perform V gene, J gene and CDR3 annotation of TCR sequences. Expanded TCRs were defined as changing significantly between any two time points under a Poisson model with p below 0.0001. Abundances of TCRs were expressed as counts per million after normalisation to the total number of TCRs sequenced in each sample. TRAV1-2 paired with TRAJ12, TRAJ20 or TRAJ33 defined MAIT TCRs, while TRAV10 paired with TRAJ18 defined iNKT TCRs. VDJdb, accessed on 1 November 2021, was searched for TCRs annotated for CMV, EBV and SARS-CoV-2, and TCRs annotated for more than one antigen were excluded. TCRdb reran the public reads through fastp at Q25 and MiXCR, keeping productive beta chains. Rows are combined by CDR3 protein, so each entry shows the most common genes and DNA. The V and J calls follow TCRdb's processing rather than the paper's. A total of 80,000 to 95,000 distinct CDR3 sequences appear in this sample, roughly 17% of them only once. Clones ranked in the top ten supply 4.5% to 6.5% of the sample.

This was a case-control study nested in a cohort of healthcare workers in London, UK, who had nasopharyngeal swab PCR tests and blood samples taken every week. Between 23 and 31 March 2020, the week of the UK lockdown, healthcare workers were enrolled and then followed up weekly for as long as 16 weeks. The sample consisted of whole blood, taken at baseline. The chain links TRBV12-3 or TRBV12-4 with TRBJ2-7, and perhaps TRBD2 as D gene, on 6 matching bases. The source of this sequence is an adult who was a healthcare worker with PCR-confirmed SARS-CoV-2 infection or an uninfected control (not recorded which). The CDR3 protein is CASSLGGTGEQYF. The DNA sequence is TGTGCCAGCAGTTTAGGGGGGACTGGCGAGCAGTACTTC.